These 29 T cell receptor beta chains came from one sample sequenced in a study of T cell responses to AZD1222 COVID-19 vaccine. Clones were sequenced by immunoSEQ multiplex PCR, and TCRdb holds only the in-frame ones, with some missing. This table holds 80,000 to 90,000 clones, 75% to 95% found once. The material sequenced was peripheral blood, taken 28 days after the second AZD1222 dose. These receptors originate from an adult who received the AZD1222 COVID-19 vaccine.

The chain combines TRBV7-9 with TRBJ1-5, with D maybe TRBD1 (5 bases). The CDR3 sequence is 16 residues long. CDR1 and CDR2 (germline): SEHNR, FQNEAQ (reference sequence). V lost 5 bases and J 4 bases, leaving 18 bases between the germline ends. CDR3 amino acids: CASSPLGTQGNQPQHF. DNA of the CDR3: TGTGCCAGCAGCCCTCTGGGGACCCAGGGAAATCAGCCCCAGCATTTT.

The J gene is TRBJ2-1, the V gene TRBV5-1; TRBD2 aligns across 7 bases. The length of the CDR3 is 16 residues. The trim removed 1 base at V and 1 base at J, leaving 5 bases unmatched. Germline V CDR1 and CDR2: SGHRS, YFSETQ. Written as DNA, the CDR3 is TGCGCCAGCAGCTTGAGTCCAGCGGGGTCCTACAATGAGCAGTTCTTC. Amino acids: CASSLSPAGSYNEQFF.

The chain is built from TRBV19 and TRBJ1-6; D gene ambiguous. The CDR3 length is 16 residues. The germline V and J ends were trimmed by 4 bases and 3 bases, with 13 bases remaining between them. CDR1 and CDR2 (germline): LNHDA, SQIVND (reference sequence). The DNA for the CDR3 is TGTGCCAGTAGTACCCCCGTTCAAGGCTATAATTCACCCCTCCACTTT. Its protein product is CASSTPVQGYNSPLHF.

The CDR3 DNA reads TGTGCCAGCTCGGGACTAGCGGGGGAAGAGGATACGCAGTATTTT. The encoded protein is CASSGLAGEEDTQYF. The genes are TRBV6-5 and TRBJ2-3; 14 nucleotides line up with TRBD2. V was pared by 8 bases and J by 6 bases, with 7 bases of the junction left unmatched. Germline lookup yields CDR1 MNHEY and CDR2 SVGAGI. The CDR3 has 15 amino acids.

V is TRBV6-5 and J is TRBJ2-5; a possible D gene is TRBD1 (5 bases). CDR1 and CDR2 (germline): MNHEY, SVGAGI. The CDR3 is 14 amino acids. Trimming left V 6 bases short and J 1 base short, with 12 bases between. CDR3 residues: CASRDARGQETQYF. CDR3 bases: TGTGCCAGCAGAGATGCTAGGGGCCAAGAGACCCAGTACTTC.

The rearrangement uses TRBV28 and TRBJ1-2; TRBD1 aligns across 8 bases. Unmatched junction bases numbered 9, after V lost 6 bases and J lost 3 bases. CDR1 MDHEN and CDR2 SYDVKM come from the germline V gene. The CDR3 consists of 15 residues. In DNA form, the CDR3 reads TGTGCCAGCAGCACCCCCGGACAGGGACACTATGGCTACACCTTC. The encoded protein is CASSTPGQGHYGYTF.

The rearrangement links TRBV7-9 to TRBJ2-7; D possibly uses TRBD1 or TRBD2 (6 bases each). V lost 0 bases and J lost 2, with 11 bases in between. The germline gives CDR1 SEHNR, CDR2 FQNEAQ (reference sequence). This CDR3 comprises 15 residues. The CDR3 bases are TGTGCCAGCAGCTTAGCGCACGGGGGCGCCTACGAGCAGTACTTC. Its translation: CASSLAHGGAYEQYF.

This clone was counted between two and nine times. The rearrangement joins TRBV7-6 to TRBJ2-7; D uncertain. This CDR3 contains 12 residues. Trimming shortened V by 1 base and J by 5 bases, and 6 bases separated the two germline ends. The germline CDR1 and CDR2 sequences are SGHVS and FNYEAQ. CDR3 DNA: TGTGCCAGCAGCTTAGGGATGGACGAGCAGTACTTC. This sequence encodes CASSLGMDEQYF.

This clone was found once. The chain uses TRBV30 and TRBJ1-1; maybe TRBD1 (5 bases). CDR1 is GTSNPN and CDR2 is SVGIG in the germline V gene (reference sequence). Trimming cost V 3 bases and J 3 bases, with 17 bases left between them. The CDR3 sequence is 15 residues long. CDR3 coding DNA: TGTGCCTGGAGATTGGCAGGGATGTTGGACACTGAAGCTTTCTTT. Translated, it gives CAWRLAGMLDTEAFF.

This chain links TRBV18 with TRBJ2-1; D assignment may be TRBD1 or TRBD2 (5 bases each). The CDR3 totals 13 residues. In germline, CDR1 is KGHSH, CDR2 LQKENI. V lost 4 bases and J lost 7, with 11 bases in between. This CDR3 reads CASSQGSGNEQFF. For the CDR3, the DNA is TGTGCCAGCTCACAGGGGTCGGGGAATGAGCAGTTCTTC. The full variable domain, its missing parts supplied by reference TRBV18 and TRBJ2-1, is NAGVMQNPRHLVRRRGQEARLRCSPMKGHSHVYWYRQLPEEGLKFMVYLQKENIIDESGMPKERFSAEFPKEGPSILRIQQVVRGDSAAYFCASSQGSGNEQFFGPGTRLTVL.

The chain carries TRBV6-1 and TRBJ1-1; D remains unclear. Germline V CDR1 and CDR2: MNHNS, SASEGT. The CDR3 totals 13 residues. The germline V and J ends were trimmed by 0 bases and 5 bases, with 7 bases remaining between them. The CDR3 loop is CASSEARATEAFF. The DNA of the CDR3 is TGTGCCAGCAGTGAAGCTAGGGCTACTGAAGCTTTCTTT.

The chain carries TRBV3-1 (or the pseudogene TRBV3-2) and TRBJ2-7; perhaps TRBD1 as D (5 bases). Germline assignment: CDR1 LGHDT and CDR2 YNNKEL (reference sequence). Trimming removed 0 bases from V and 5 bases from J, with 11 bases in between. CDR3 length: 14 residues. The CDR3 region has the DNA TGTGCCAGCAGCCAAGATTGGGGCAGCGACGAGCAGTACTTC. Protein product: CASSQDWGSDEQYF.

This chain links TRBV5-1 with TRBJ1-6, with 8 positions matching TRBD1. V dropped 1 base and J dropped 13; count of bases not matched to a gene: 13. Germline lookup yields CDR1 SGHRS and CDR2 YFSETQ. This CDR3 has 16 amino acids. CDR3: CASSLYALGQGFPLHF. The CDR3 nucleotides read TGCGCCAGCAGCTTGTACGCCCTTGGACAGGGCTTTCCCCTCCACTTT.

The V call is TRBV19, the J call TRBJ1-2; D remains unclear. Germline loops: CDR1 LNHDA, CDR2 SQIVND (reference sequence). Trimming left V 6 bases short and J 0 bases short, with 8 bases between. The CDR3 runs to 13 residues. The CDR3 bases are TGTGCCAGTAGCCCTGGAACTAACTATGGCTACACCTTC. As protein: CASSPGTNYGYTF.

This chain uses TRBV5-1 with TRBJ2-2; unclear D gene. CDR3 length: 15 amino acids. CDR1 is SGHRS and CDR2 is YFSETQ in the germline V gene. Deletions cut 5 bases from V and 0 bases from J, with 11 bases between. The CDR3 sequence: CASSVQLSNTGELFF. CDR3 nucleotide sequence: TGCGCCAGCAGTGTACAACTATCGAACACCGGGGAGCTGTTTTTT. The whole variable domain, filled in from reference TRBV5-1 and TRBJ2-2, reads KAGVTQTPRYLIKTRGQQVTLSCSPISGHRSVSWYQQTPGQGLQFLFEYFSETQRNKGNFPGRFSGRQFSNSRSEMNVSTLELGDSALYLCASSVQLSNTGELFFGEGSRLTVL.

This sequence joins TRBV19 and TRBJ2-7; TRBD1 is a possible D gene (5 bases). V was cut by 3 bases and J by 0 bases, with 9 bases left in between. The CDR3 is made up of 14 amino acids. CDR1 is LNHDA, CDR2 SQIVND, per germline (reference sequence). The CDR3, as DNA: TGTGCCAGTAGTATGCAGGGCGCCTCCTACGAGCAGTACTTC. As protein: CASSMQGASYEQYF.

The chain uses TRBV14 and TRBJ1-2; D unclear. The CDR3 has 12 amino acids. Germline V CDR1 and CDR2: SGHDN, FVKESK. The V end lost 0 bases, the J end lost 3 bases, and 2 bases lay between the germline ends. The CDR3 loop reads CASSQEHYGYTF. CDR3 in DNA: TGTGCCAGCAGCCAAGAACACTATGGCTACACCTTC.

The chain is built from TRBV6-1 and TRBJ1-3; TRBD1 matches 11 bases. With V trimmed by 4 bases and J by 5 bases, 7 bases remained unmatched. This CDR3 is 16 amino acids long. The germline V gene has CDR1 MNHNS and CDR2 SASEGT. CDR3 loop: CASSVSRTGGRNTIYF. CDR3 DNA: TGTGCCAGCAGTGTCAGTCGGACAGGGGGCAGAAACACCATATATTTT.

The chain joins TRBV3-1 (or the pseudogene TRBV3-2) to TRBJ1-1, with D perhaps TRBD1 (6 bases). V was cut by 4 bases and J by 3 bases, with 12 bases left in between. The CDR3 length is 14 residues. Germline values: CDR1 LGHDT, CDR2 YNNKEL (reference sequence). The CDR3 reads CASSRDMEDTEAFF. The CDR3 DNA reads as TGTGCCAGCAGCCGGGACATGGAGGACACTGAAGCTTTCTTT.

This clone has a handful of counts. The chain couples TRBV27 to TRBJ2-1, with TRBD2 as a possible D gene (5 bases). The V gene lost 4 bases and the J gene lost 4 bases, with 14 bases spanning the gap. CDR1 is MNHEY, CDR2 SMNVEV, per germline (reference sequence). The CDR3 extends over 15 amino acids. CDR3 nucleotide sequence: TGTGCCAGCAGTTCGGACTGGACCTCTTACAATGAGCAGTTCTTC. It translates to CASSSDWTSYNEQFF.

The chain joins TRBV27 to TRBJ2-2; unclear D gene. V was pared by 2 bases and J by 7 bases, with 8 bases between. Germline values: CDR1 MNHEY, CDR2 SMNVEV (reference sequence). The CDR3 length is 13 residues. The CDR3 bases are TGTGCCAGCAGTTTACTGGATTTCGGGGAGCTGTTTTTT. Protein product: CASSLLDFGELFF.

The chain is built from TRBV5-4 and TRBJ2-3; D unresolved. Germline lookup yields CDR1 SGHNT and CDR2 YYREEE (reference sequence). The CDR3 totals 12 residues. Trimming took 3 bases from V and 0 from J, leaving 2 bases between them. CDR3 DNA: TGTGCCAGCAGCTCTAGCACAGATACGCAGTATTTT. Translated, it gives CASSSSTDTQYF.

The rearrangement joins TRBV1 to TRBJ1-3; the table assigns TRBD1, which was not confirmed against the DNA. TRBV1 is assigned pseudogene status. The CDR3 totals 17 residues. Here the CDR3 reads CTSSETRDRGNGNTIYF. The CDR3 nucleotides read TGCACCAGCAGTGAAACCCGGGACAGGGGAAATGGAAACACCATATATTTT.

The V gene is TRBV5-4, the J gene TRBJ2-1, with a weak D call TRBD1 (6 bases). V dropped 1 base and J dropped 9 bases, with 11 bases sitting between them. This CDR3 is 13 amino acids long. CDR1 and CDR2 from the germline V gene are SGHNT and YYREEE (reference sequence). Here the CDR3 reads CASSLRGGPEQFF. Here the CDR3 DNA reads TGTGCCAGCAGCTTGAGAGGGGGACCTGAGCAGTTCTTC.

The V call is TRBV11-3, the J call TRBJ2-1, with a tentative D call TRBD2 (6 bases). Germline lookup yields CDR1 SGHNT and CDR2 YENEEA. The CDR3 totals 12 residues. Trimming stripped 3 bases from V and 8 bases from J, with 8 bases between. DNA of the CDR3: TGTGCCAGCAGCTTCGGGGGTCATGAGCAGTTCTTC. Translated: CASSFGGHEQFF.

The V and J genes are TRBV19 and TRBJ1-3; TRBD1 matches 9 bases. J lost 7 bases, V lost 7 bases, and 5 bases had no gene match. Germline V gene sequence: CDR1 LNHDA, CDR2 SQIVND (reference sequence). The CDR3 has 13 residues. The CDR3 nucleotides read TGTGCCAGTAATGAACAGGGGGCGAACACCATATATTTT. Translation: CASNEQGANTIYF.

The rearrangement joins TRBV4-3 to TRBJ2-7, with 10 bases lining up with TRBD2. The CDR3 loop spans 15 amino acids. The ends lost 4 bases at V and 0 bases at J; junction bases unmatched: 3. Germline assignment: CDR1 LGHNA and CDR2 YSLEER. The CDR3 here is CASSPGLAASYEQYF. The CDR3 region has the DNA TGCGCCAGCAGCCCCGGACTAGCGGCCTCCTACGAGCAGTACTTC.

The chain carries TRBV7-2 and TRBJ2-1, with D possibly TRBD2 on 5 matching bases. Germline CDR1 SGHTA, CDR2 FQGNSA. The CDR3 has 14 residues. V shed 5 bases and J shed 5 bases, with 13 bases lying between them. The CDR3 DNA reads TGTGCCAGCAGCCTCAGGAGCGGACACAATGAGCAGTTCTTC. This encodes CASSLRSGHNEQFF.

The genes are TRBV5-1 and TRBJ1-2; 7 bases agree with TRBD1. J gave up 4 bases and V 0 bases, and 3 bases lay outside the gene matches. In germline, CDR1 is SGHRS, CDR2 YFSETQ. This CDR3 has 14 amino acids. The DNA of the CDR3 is TGCGCCAGCAGCTTGGGGACAGGCCCCTATGGCTACACCTTC. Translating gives CASSLGTGPYGYTF.